This TCR beta chain was documented in a study of cytomegalovirus exposure and HLA in healthy donors. With respect to this clone: Its matching antigen is unknown.

Study outcomes and limitations: Follow-up analysis found HLA locus-dependent TCR association rates, highest for DRB1 and lowest for HLA-C.

Amplification used 60 Vbeta primers and 13 Jbeta primers. Profiled with immunoSEQ multiplex PCR; TCRdb holds only in-frame clones, not every one. The data show approximately 65,000 clones, 65% to 80% seen once. CDR1 and CDR2 from the germline V gene are GTSNPN and SVGIG (reference sequence). The CDR3 runs 15 residues. The V and J ends lost 5 bases and 1 base, in that order; junction bases with no gene match: 1. The chain carries TRBV30 and TRBJ2-6, with 11 bases aligning to TRBD1. Sequencing input: PBMCs. The TCR was taken from a man aged 40-55 years in good health and CMV-seropositive. The CDR3 DNA reads as TGTGCCTGGGGGACAGGGGGTTCTGGGGCCAACGTCCTGACTTTC. Amino acids: CAWGTGGSGANVLTF.